This paragraph reports one T cell receptor beta chain. No antigen is known for it. V gave up 0 bases and J gave up 1 base, with 9 bases separating them. Germline V CDR1 and CDR2: LNHNV, YYDKDF (reference sequence). The CDR3 extends over 15 amino acids. These data are taken from a study of T cell responses to AZD1222 COVID-19 vaccine. Study-level results: Two doses of AZD1222 preceded a rise in Spike-specific TCR breadth and depth. In all cases, repertoires were sampled only after the peak T cell response. The reported proportion of spike-specific TCRs targeting unmutated variant regions was nearly half. Possibly, clonal diversity was underestimated; donors were largely white British and included more females.

Assay used: immunoSEQ multiplex PCR; TCRdb lists only in-frame clones, some missing. The profile covers 130,000 to 150,000 clones, with under 95% appearing a single time and less than 3.5% taken by the ten largest. This sequence joins TRBV15 and TRBJ2-5; no clear D. The material sequenced was peripheral blood, taken on day 0 of MenACWY control vaccination. The clonotype comes from an adult in good health. The CDR3 DNA reads TGTGCCACCAGCAGAGATCCCGGCCCCCAAGAGACCCAGTACTTC. It codes for CATSRDPGPQETQYF.